The 15 T cell receptor beta chains below were found in one sample sequenced in a study of beta chain features in type 1 diabetes. Every bit of the isolated RNA underwent reverse transcription, so sequencing read expressed TCRB transcripts. The method was immunoSEQ multiplex PCR; TCRdb's version includes in-frame clones alone and lacks a portion of them. The sample consists of 120,000 to 150,000 clones, 9% to 10% of them appearing once. Input material: central memory CD4+ T cells from blood. These receptors all come from a woman aged 40 to 55 in good health.

This clone was picked up many times. The rearrangement links TRBV4-3 to TRBJ2-7, with a tentative D call TRBD1 (6 bases). V lost 0 bases and J lost 1, with 10 bases in between. Germline CDR1 is LGHNA and CDR2 is YSLEER. CDR3 length: 15 amino acids. The CDR3 DNA reads TGCGCCAGCAGCCAAGAGACAGGTTGGTCCTACGAGCAGTACTTC. It yields the protein CASSQETGWSYEQYF.

The V call is TRBV19, the J call TRBJ1-5; 7 bases line up with TRBD1. CDR1 and CDR2 from the germline V gene are LNHDA and SQIVND (reference sequence). V trimming: 6 bases; J trimming: 3 bases; junction bases outside the gene matches: 11. The CDR3 runs to 16 residues. CDR3 protein: CASRVQGQSVNQPQHF. The CDR3 coding sequence is TGTGCCAGTAGAGTACAGGGGCAATCGGTCAATCAGCCCCAGCATTTT.

The sample holds a few counts of this clone. The J gene is TRBJ1-2, the V gene TRBV7-2; TRBD1 matches 9 bases. The CDR3 runs 14 residues. Trimming removed 5 bases from V and 6 bases from J; junction bases left unmatched: 7. Per germline, CDR1 SGHTA and CDR2 FQGNSA. The CDR3 loop is CASSQGQGRDGYTF. The CDR3 region has the DNA TGTGCCAGCAGCCAGGGACAGGGAAGGGATGGCTACACCTTC.

This clone was counted a few times. Other DNA sequences in this sample translate to the same CDR3. The chain combines TRBV5-1 with TRBJ2-5; 9 bases agree with TRBD2. This CDR3 has 14 residues. Unmatched junction bases numbered 3, after V lost 2 bases and J lost 4 bases. The V gene's germline CDR1 is SGHRS and CDR2 YFSETQ. The CDR3 DNA follows: TGCGCCAGCAGCTTACCAGCGGGGGGAGAGACCCAGTACTTC. The encoded protein is CASSLPAGGETQYF.

The rearrangement links TRBV7-9 to TRBJ1-1; TRBD1 might be the D (5 bases). The CDR3 consists of 13 residues. The V and J ends lost 1 base and 8 bases respectively, with 11 bases between them. The V gene's germline CDR1 is SEHNR and CDR2 FQNEAQ (reference sequence). The CDR3 DNA sequence: TGTGCCAGCAGCTTAGATTGGGGGGGAGAAGCTTTCTTT. Translation gives CASSLDWGGEAFF.

This clone was seen a few times. This chain connects TRBV6-1 to TRBJ1-2; weak D call: TRBD1 (5 bases). CDR3 length: 16 residues. CDR1 and CDR2 from the germline V gene are MNHNS and SASEGT. Trimming pared 3 bases from V and 2 bases from J, leaving 16 bases between. The CDR3 DNA reads as TGTGCCAGCAGTGAGGGACTCCTAAGCCCAAACTATGGCTACACCTTC. Translated, it gives CASSEGLLSPNYGYTF.

Of note for this clone: Within the sample, other DNA sequences also encode this same CDR3. The chain recombines TRBV4-1 with TRBJ1-6; D possibly corresponds to TRBD1 (6 bases). The ends were cut back, 5 bases at V and 7 bases at J, with 12 bases in the middle. Germline assignment: CDR1 MGHRA and CDR2 YSYEKL. CDR3 size: 14 residues. CDR3 in DNA: TGCGCCAGCAGCTTGGACAGATACAATTCACCCCTCCACTTT. It translates to CASSLDRYNSPLHF.

This clone was counted a few times. The chain links TRBV7-2 to TRBJ2-5, with 7 bases matching TRBD2. Germline trimming cut 1 base from V and 8 bases from J; bases unmatched to any gene: 10. Looked up from germline, CDR1 is SGHTA and CDR2 is FQGNSA. This CDR3 has 15 residues. CDR3 protein: CASSLDIAAGVTQYF. The CDR3 DNA reads as TGTGCCAGCAGCTTAGATATAGCGGCGGGGGTAACCCAGTACTTC. Full variable domain (missing parts from reference TRBV7-2 and TRBJ2-5): GAGVSQSPSNKVTEKGKDVELRCDPISGHTALYWYRQSLGQGLEFLIYFQGNSAPDKSGLPSDRFSAERTGGSVSTLTIQRTQQEDSAVYLCASSLDIAAGVTQYFGPGTRLLVL.

The chain recombines TRBV20-1 with TRBJ2-7; D is possibly TRBD2 (5 bases). CDR3 length equals 11 residues. Trimming took 6 bases from V and 11 from J, leaving 17 bases between them. Germline V gene sequence: CDR1 DFQATT, CDR2 SNEGSKA (reference sequence). This chain's CDR3 is CSAREKELEYF. As DNA, the CDR3 is TGCAGTGCGCGAGAAAAAGAACTAGAGTACTTC.

This clone appeared a few times. V usage is TRBV5-1 and J usage is TRBJ2-3; 8 nucleotides line up with TRBD1. The CDR3 is made up of 15 amino acids. The V gene end was trimmed by 4 bases and the J gene end by 5 bases; junction bases not matched to a gene: 9. The germline CDR1 and CDR2 sequences are SGHRS and YFSETQ. The CDR3, as DNA: TGCGCCAGCAGCGTCCCGCAGGGGGCTGAAGATACGCAGTATTTT. Protein sequence: CASSVPQGAEDTQYF. Combining the CDR3 with reference TRBV5-1 and TRBJ2-3 gives the whole variable domain KAGVTQTPRYLIKTRGQQVTLSCSPISGHRSVSWYQQTPGQGLQFLFEYFSETQRNKGNFPGRFSGRQFSNSRSEMNVSTLELGDSALYLCASSVPQGAEDTQYFGPGTRLTVL.

The V gene is TRBV25-1, the J gene TRBJ2-7; 11 bases match TRBD1. This CDR3 region has 15 residues. Germline CDR1 MGHDK, CDR2 SYGVNS. Trimming at V came to 5 bases and at J to 3 bases, leaving 6 bases not matched to a gene. CDR3 coding DNA: TGTGCCAGCAGTAGACCCGGGACAGGGGGCTACGAGCAGTACTTC. It yields the protein CASSRPGTGGYEQYF.

The table lists this clone with a few counts. The gene calls are TRBV14 and TRBJ2-5, with TRBD2 identical over 9 bases. In germline, CDR1 is SGHDN, CDR2 FVKESK. Trimming at V came to 1 base and at J to 4 bases, leaving 4 bases not matched to a gene. The CDR3 sequence is 15 residues long. DNA of the CDR3: TGTGCCAGCAGCCAAGGTCTAGCGGGGCCAGAGACCCAGTACTTC. It encodes CASSQGLAGPETQYF.

Only a few counts were recorded for this clone. This rearrangement joins TRBV20-1 to TRBJ2-5, with 8 bases aligning to TRBD1. The CDR3 loop spans 11 amino acids. J gave up 7 bases and V 5 bases, and 3 bases lay outside the gene matches. CDR1 DFQATT and CDR2 SNEGSKA come from the germline V gene (reference sequence). The CDR3 DNA reads as TGCAGTGCTGACAGGGGTGGGACCCAGTACTTC. It encodes CSADRGGTQYF.

This chain uses TRBV4-3 with TRBJ2-2, with D maybe TRBD2 (7 bases). The CDR3 sequence is 16 residues long. The V gene lost 4 bases and the J gene lost 6 bases, with 18 bases spanning the gap. The V gene's germline CDR1 is LGHNA and CDR2 YSLEER. As DNA, the CDR3 is TGCGCCAGCAGCCGTGATAGGGGGGGGGCAGCCGGGGAGCTGTTTTTT. It translates to CASSRDRGGAAGELFF.

This clone was recorded a few times. This chain joins TRBV19 and TRBJ2-4, with a possible D match to TRBD1 (5 bases). Germline CDR1 and CDR2: LNHDA and SQIVND (reference sequence). The CDR3 runs to 15 residues. V was cut by 3 bases and J by 4 bases, with 13 bases left in between. This CDR3 is CASSILLSGKNIQYF. For the CDR3, the DNA is TGTGCCAGTAGTATTTTATTATCAGGGAAAAACATTCAGTACTTC.